Presented here are 13 T cell receptor beta chains from one specimen sequenced in a study of T cell changes during pregnancy in multiple sclerosis. Data came from immunoSEQ multiplex PCR; TCRdb stores just in-frame clones and leaves some out. The table has 17,000 or so clones, approximately 96% seen once; the top ten hold approximately 0.82%. Material: peripheral blood, obtained in the third trimester of pregnancy. These TCRs come from a female donor with multiple sclerosis, enrolled in a pregnancy study.

V and J are TRBV28 and TRBJ2-7; 7 nucleotides agree with TRBD1. The CDR3 is 13 residues long. The V gene end was trimmed by 6 bases and the J gene end by 3 bases; junction bases not matched to a gene: 5. Germline CDR1 reads MDHEN; CDR2 reads SYDVKM. The DNA for the CDR3 is TGTGCCAGCAGATGGGACAGAGTCTACGAGCAGTACTTC. Protein product: CASRWDRVYEQYF.

This CDR3 reads CASSETGNTGELFF. The DNA for the CDR3 is TGTGCCAGCAGCGAGACAGGGAACACCGGGGAGCTGTTTTTT. The chain recombines TRBV6-5 with TRBJ2-2, with a tentative D call TRBD1 (6 bases). The CDR3 has 14 amino acids. CDR1 is MNHEY and CDR2 is SVGAGI in the germline V gene. V shed 6 bases and J shed 1 base, with 9 bases lying between them.

Points on this clone: Distinct nucleotide sequences in the sample also encode this CDR3. V is TRBV27 and J is TRBJ2-2; 13 bases map to TRBD2. In germline, CDR1 is MNHEY, CDR2 SMNVEV (reference sequence). The CDR3 extends over 18 amino acids. Trimming at V came to 9 bases and at J to 5 bases, leaving 15 bases not matched to a gene. The CDR3 is CASQGRLAGGLETGELFF. CDR3 DNA sequence: TGTGCCAGTCAGGGGAGACTAGCGGGAGGCCTAGAAACCGGGGAGCTGTTTTTT.

This rearrangement joins TRBV27 to TRBJ2-5; 8 positions match TRBD2. Trimming at V came to 0 bases and at J to 4 bases, leaving 1 base not matched to a gene. This CDR3 comprises 14 residues. CDR1 MNHEY and CDR2 SMNVEV come from the germline V gene (reference sequence). The CDR3 DNA reads as TGTGCCAGCAGTTTATCGGGGACTAGAGAGACCCAGTACTTC. Translation: CASSLSGTRETQYF.

The V call is TRBV9, the J call TRBJ1-1; D is uncertain. CDR1 SGDLS and CDR2 YYNGEE come from the germline V gene. Trimming cost V 1 base and J 4 bases, with 14 bases left between them. The CDR3 is 15 amino acids. This CDR3 is CASSVSGGWGTEAFF. CDR3 in DNA: TGTGCCAGCAGCGTATCGGGAGGTTGGGGCACTGAAGCTTTCTTT.

V and J are TRBV30 and TRBJ1-1, with TRBD1 as a possible D gene (5 bases). CDR3 length: 11 amino acids. V was trimmed by 8 bases and J by 1 base, leaving 8 bases between them. The germline V gene encodes CDR1 GTSNPN and CDR2 SVGIG (reference sequence). The CDR3 spells CAGRENTEAFF. DNA of the CDR3: TGTGCCGGCAGGGAGAACACTGAAGCTTTCTTT.

This clone was detected only a few times. The chain carries TRBV5-1 and TRBJ2-3; possibly TRBD2 for D (6 bases). The CDR3 runs 16 residues. Trimming removed 1 base from V and 5 bases from J, with 17 bases in between. Germline loops: CDR1 SGHRS, CDR2 YFSETQ. This CDR3 reads CASSLLDGEERDTQYF. Written as DNA, the CDR3 is TGCGCCAGCAGCTTGCTTGACGGGGAGGAAAGAGATACGCAGTATTTT.

V gene TRBV11-2 combines with J gene TRBJ2-1; D uncertain. Germline V gene data show CDR1 as SGHAT and CDR2 as FQNNGV. This CDR3 is 15 amino acids long. V was trimmed by 0 bases and J by 0 bases, leaving 6 bases between them. In DNA, the CDR3 is TGTGCCAGCAGCTTAGAAGCAAGCTCCTACAATGAGCAGTTCTTC. Its translation is CASSLEASSYNEQFF.

This clone was picked up one time. The chain has TRBV7-2 and TRBJ1-5; D not resolved. The CDR3 runs 15 residues. Germline V lookup: CDR1 SGHTA, CDR2 FQGNSA. V was trimmed by 1 base and J by 3 bases, leaving 10 bases between them. The CDR3 DNA follows: TGTGCCAGCAGCTTAGGGGTGGGCAACAATCAGCCCCAGCATTTT. This codes for CASSLGVGNNQPQHF.

V gene TRBV27 combines with J gene TRBJ1-2, with TRBD1 identical over 8 bases. The CDR3 is made up of 16 amino acids. Germline-derived CDR1 and CDR2 are MNHEY and SMNVEV (reference sequence). Unmatched junction bases numbered 7, after V lost 3 bases and J lost 1 base. CDR3 in amino acids: CASSFGRTGHNYGYTF. CDR3 coding DNA: TGTGCCAGCAGTTTTGGGCGGACAGGGCATAACTATGGCTACACCTTC.

The chain employs TRBV2 and TRBJ1-3; TRBD1 matches at 10 bases. The length of the CDR3 is 15 residues. Germline CDR1 reads SNHLY; CDR2 reads FYNNEI. Losses at the gene ends were 5 bases for V and 3 bases for J; bases not matched to a gene: 4. The CDR3 nucleotides are TGTGCCAGCAGTTCCGGGACAGGGGTTGGAAACACCATATATTTT. Its protein product is CASSSGTGVGNTIYF.

The rearrangement links TRBV30 to TRBJ1-5, with D perhaps matching TRBD1 (6 bases). Germline lookup yields CDR1 GTSNPN and CDR2 SVGIG (reference sequence). Trimming pared 1 base from V and 5 bases from J, leaving 9 bases between. The CDR3 covers 13 residues. CDR3 coding DNA: TGTGCCTGGAGTGCAGGGGTCGATCAGCCCCAGCATTTT. It yields the protein CAWSAGVDQPQHF.

This clone came up once. This rearrangement joins TRBV13 to TRBJ2-7; TRBD2 might be the D (6 bases). Looked up from germline, CDR1 is PRHDT and CDR2 is FYEKMQ (reference sequence). V lost 6 bases to trimming and J lost 3 bases, with 15 bases between them. The CDR3 extends over 14 amino acids. CDR3 bases: TGTGCCAGCAGGCTTCTGGCGGGGAACTACGAGCAGTACTTC. It specifies CASRLLAGNYEQYF.